The 26 T cell receptor beta chains presented below share a single source sample, sequenced in a study of T-cell memory formation after mild COVID-19. TCRdb re-analysed the 5' RACE reads in MiXCR, keeping a single row per CDR3 protein. The sample shows roughly 200,000 distinct CDR3 sequences, roughly 10% of them seen only once. The specimen was PBMCs or a T cell subset sorted from them (not recorded which). The receptors originated from a man younger than 35 who had mild COVID-19 (a few samples of this study predate the infection). Cell type and time point are not known.

This clonotype has a count of ten or more. This chain joins TRBV27 and TRBJ1-1; a weak D match, TRBD1 (5 bases). The V gene's germline CDR1 is MNHEY and CDR2 SMNVEV (reference sequence). The V end was cut by 6 bases, the J end by 3 bases, with 8 bases between. CDR3 size: 12 residues. CDR3 in amino acids: CASRGRYTEAFF. Written as DNA, the CDR3 is TGTGCCAGCAGGGGGCGGTACACTGAAGCTTTCTTT.

The chain carries TRBV24-1 and TRBJ2-3, with 12 bases that match TRBD2. CDR3 length: 18 amino acids. The germline CDR1 and CDR2 sequences are KGHDR and SFDVKD. The trim removed 4 bases at V and 0 bases at J, leaving 7 bases unmatched. The CDR3 sequence is CATSDPGLAGLSTDTQYF. As DNA, the CDR3 is TGTGCCACCAGTGACCCCGGACTAGCGGGGCTTAGCACAGATACGCAGTATTTT.

The CDR3 DNA follows: TGCGCCAGCAGCCCGCAGGGCAAAACAGATACGCAGTATTTT. Its translation: CASSPQGKTDTQYF. This chain uses TRBV4-1 with TRBJ2-3; possibly TRBD1 for D (5 bases). V lost 4 bases, J lost 3 bases, and 11 bases lay in between. CDR1 is MGHRA, CDR2 YSYEKL, per germline. The CDR3 covers 14 residues.

The chain employs TRBV7-9 and TRBJ1-4, with D maybe TRBD1 (5 bases). Germline values: CDR1 SEHNR, CDR2 FQNEAQ (reference sequence). Trimming left V 2 bases short and J 3 bases short, with 16 bases between. This CDR3 comprises 17 residues. The CDR3 here is CASSLPGRDGANEKLFF. CDR3 DNA: TGTGCCAGCAGCTTACCCGGCAGGGACGGGGCTAATGAAAAACTGTTTTTT.

This clonotype was seen ten or more times. The rearrangement joins TRBV7-2 to TRBJ2-3; D gene ambiguous. The germline V gene has CDR1 SGHTA and CDR2 FQGNSA. This CDR3 spans 12 amino acids. The V end lost 5 bases, the J end lost 5 bases, and 8 bases lay between the germline ends. CDR3 amino acids: CASSVTLDTQYF. CDR3 sequence (DNA): TGTGCCAGCAGCGTAACCTTAGATACGCAGTATTTT.

This clonotype was detected only once. The V call is TRBV18, the J call TRBJ2-3; TRBD1 is a possible D gene (5 bases). CDR3 length equals 15 residues. The V end lost 2 bases, the J end lost 6 bases, and 15 bases lay between the germline ends. CDR1 is KGHSH, CDR2 LQKENI, per germline. The CDR3 DNA sequence: TGTGCCAGCTCACCAAGGCAGGGTACGATCGATACGCAGTATTTT. This encodes CASSPRQGTIDTQYF.

This clonotype has more than one count but fewer than ten. The V gene is TRBV10-3, the J gene TRBJ1-2, with 10 positions matching TRBD1. CDR1 and CDR2 from the germline V gene are ENHRY and SYGVKD. The CDR3 is 14 amino acids. Losses at the gene ends were 6 bases for V and 4 bases for J; bases not matched to a gene: 5. The CDR3 region is CAIRGQGSSYGYTF. The CDR3 region has the DNA TGTGCCATCAGGGGACAGGGGAGCTCCTATGGCTACACCTTC.

Many counts were recorded for this clonotype. V is TRBV5-1 and J is TRBJ2-5, with D perhaps matching TRBD1 (6 bases). The V end was cut by 3 bases, the J end by 6 bases, with 15 bases between. CDR3 length: 14 amino acids. In germline, CDR1 is SGHRS, CDR2 YFSETQ. CDR3 sequence reads: CASSSDLDRKTQYF. In DNA form, the CDR3 reads TGCGCCAGCAGCTCCGACCTGGACAGAAAGACCCAGTACTTC.

This clonotype was recorded a few times. The chain uses TRBV20-1 and TRBJ2-7; 9 nucleotides agree with TRBD2. The CDR3 contains 15 residues. Germline loops: CDR1 DFQATT, CDR2 SNEGSKA (reference sequence). J lost 1 base, V lost 3 bases, and 7 bases had no gene match. The CDR3 DNA sequence: TGCAGTGCTAGCCCAGCGGGGGGAGGGTCCTACGAGCAGTACGTC. Translated: CSASPAGGGSYEQYV.

The J gene is TRBJ2-7, the V gene TRBV5-1, with D perhaps TRBD1 or TRBD2 (5 bases each). Looked up from germline, CDR1 is SGHRS and CDR2 is YFSETQ. V was clipped by 4 bases and J by 1 base, with 12 bases between them. The CDR3 loop spans 14 amino acids. As DNA, the CDR3 is TGCGCCAGCAGCGGGGGAACAGGTTCCTACGAGCAGTACTTC. This sequence encodes CASSGGTGSYEQYF.

This clonotype was seen a handful of times. This rearrangement joins TRBV5-1 to TRBJ2-5; perhaps TRBD1 as D (5 bases). The CDR3 length is 18 residues. Germline values: CDR1 SGHRS, CDR2 YFSETQ. V was trimmed by 0 bases and J by 4 bases, leaving 22 bases between them. The CDR3 DNA sequence: TGCGCCAGCAGCTTGGGGGGCTCTCCCCGCCAACAGAGAGAGACCCAGTACTTC. The encoded protein is CASSLGGSPRQQRETQYF.

Regarding this clonotype: This may come from a read error, since a much larger clone is one base off. This chain joins TRBV7-2 and TRBJ1-4; 8 bases match TRBD1. The CDR3 consists of 14 residues. Germline V gives CDR1 SGHTA, CDR2 FQGNSA. CDR3 sequence (DNA): TGTGCCAGCAGCTTATTTGGACAGGGTGAAAAACTGTATTTT. It specifies CASSLFGQGEKLYF.

V gene TRBV18 combines with J gene TRBJ2-3; D gene uncertain. The germline CDR1 and CDR2 sequences are KGHSH and LQKENI. The CDR3 extends over 15 amino acids. Trimming cost V 3 bases and J 3 bases, with 13 bases left between them. CDR3: CASSPDAAETDTQYF. For the CDR3, the DNA is TGTGCCAGCTCACCGGACGCCGCGGAGACAGATACGCAGTATTTT. Drawing the rest from reference TRBV18 and TRBJ2-3, the complete variable domain is NAGVMQNPRHLVRRRGQEARLRCSPMKGHSHVYWYRQLPEEGLKFMVYLQKENIIDESGMPKERFSAEFPKEGPSILRIQQVVRGDSAAYFCASSPDAAETDTQYFGPGTRLTVL.

In this sample, this clonotype turned up a few times. V is TRBV7-9 and J is TRBJ1-2; a weak D match, TRBD1 (5 bases). This CDR3 contains 16 residues. Trimming removed 3 bases from V and 8 bases from J, with 22 bases in between. Germline V gives CDR1 SEHNR, CDR2 FQNEAQ (reference sequence). CDR3 region: CASSLQVEPAGYGYTF. The CDR3 DNA follows: TGTGCCAGCAGCTTGCAGGTTGAACCAGCAGGGTACGGCTACACCTTC.

This chain joins TRBV11-2 and TRBJ2-1; unclear D gene. The CDR3 is 14 amino acids. V lost 1 base and J 3 bases, leaving 7 bases between the germline ends. Germline V gene data show CDR1 as SGHAT and CDR2 as FQNNGV. Here the CDR3 DNA reads TGTGCCAGCAGCTTAGCCCGCCTCTACAATGAGCAGTTCTTC. This translates into CASSLARLYNEQFF.

This sequence joins TRBV10-1 and TRBJ2-3; the D gene is possibly TRBD1 (6 bases). The CDR3 is 15 residues long. V was cut by 8 bases and J by 1 base, with 16 bases left in between. Per germline, CDR1 WNHNN and CDR2 SYGVQD (reference sequence). The chain's CDR3 is CASAPVAGGTDTQYF. The CDR3 DNA sequence: TGCGCCAGCGCCCCCGTAGCAGGGGGCACAGATACGCAGTATTTT.

This clonotype was detected only a few times. The CDR3 loop reads CASSYRTGGTGELFF. The CDR3 DNA follows: TGTGCCAGCAGTTACCGTACAGGGGGCACCGGGGAGCTGTTTTTT. The rearrangement uses TRBV6-5 and TRBJ2-2; 8 bases agree with TRBD1. From germline, CDR1 is MNHEY and CDR2 SVGAGI. Trimming cost V 2 bases and J 4 bases; bases outside gene matches: 3. The length of the CDR3 is 15 residues.

The V gene is TRBV6-6, the J gene TRBJ2-7; 8 bases match TRBD1. This CDR3 contains 15 residues. V shed 2 bases and J 2 bases; nucleotides not matched to a gene: 5. CDR1 is MNHNY, CDR2 SVGAGI, per germline (reference sequence). The CDR3 here is CASSYTGQGAYEQYV. The CDR3 region has the DNA TGTGCCAGCAGTTACACCGGACAGGGAGCCTACGAGCAGTACGTC.

There are a few counts of this clonotype. The chain uses TRBV20-1 and TRBJ2-2; the match to TRBD2 covers 7 bases. The CDR3 runs to 16 residues. V was pared by 1 base and J by 0 bases, with 5 bases of the junction left unmatched. Germline V gives CDR1 DFQATT, CDR2 SNEGSKA (reference sequence). Here the CDR3 reads CSARGQGGANTGELFF. The CDR3 coding sequence is TGCAGTGCTAGAGGGCAGGGAGGGGCGAACACCGGGGAGCTGTTTTTT.

This clonotype has at least ten counts. The chain employs TRBV7-6 and TRBJ2-7, with D possibly being TRBD1 (6 bases). With 6 bases removed from V and 7 bases from J, the gap between germline ends came to 19 bases. Germline V CDR1 and CDR2: SGHVS, FNYEAQ. The CDR3 is made up of 14 amino acids. The CDR3 loop is CASSAATPRGEQYF. CDR3 nucleotide sequence: TGTGCCAGCAGTGCAGCAACACCGAGGGGGGAGCAGTACTTC.

This clonotype came up many times. The CDR3 region is CASSQGLAQAAPGTDTQYF. CDR3 nucleotide sequence: TGTGCCAGCAGCCAAGGATTGGCCCAGGCAGCCCCTGGCACAGATACGCAGTATTTT. V usage is TRBV4-2 and J usage is TRBJ2-3; D is uncertain. Germline CDR1 reads LGHNA; CDR2 reads YNFKEQ. Trimming shortened V by 1 base and J by 1 base, and 21 bases separated the two germline ends. The CDR3 contains 19 residues.

This clonotype came up a few times. This chain links TRBV6-5 with TRBJ1-5; 7 bases map to TRBD1. Germline lookup yields CDR1 MNHEY and CDR2 SVGAGI. The J segment lost 2 bases and the V segment lost 6 bases, leaving 7 bases of the junction unmatched. The CDR3 contains 15 residues. DNA for the CDR3: TGTGCCAGCAGAATGGACAGGCACGGCAATCAGCCCCAGCATTTT. Translating gives CASRMDRHGNQPQHF.

The chain recombines TRBV6-5 with TRBJ1-1; D is unclear. The germline gives CDR1 MNHEY, CDR2 SVGAGI. V was shortened by 7 bases and J by 6 bases, with 9 bases between the two germline ends. The CDR3 covers 11 residues. The CDR3 spells CASNRGSEAFF. The CDR3 DNA follows: TGTGCCAGCAACCGGGGTTCTGAAGCTTTCTTT.

In this sample, this clonotype turned up many times. The chain links TRBV18 to TRBJ2-5; TRBD1 is a possible D gene (5 bases). Looked up from germline, CDR1 is KGHSH and CDR2 is LQKENI. The V end was cut by 3 bases, the J end by 2 bases, with 7 bases between. There are 13 residues in the CDR3. The CDR3 nucleotides read TGTGCCAGCTCACCCGACAGTCAAGAGACCCAGTACTTC. Its protein is CASSPDSQETQYF.

This clonotype was detected a few times. V is TRBV20-1 and J is TRBJ2-7; tentatively, D is TRBD2 (6 bases). The CDR3 contains 16 residues. Trimming took off 1 base at V and 0 bases at J, with 16 bases between the two ends. CDR1 and CDR2 (germline): DFQATT, SNEGSKA (reference sequence). The chain's CDR3 is CSARVRAGIPSYEQYF. The CDR3 DNA follows: TGCAGTGCTAGAGTTCGGGCGGGGATACCCTCCTACGAGCAGTACTTC.

This clonotype was counted a few times. The rearrangement joins TRBV7-2 to TRBJ2-1; D unclear. Trimming removed 1 base from V and 5 bases from J, with 6 bases in between. The CDR3 is made up of 13 amino acids. CDR1 SGHTA and CDR2 FQGNSA come from the germline V gene. The CDR3 DNA follows: TGTGCCAGCAGCTTAGAACTCCACAATGAGCAGTTCTTC. Encoded protein: CASSLELHNEQFF.